The 16 T cell receptor beta chains below come from one sample, sequenced in a study of T cell repertoires in cytomegalovirus infection. MiXCR, run by TCRdb on the reads, gives a single entry per CDR3 protein. Among roughly 180,000 distinct CDR3 sequences, about 20% were seen once, and the ten largest hold roughly 25%. The antigens for these receptors are not known. This specimen was CD8+ T cells from cultured PBMCs, taken from culture after CMV antigen stimulation. The receptors stem from a human donor in good health (CMV status not recorded). Some clones in this sample may be carry-over from other donors' samples.

This clonotype was counted a few times. The chain joins TRBV12-3 or TRBV12-4 to TRBJ1-1; no firm D call. The CDR3 is 15 amino acids. V shed 5 bases and J shed 0 bases, with 13 bases lying between them. The CDR3 protein is CASSPRPLMNTEAFF. The CDR3 DNA follows: TGTGCCAGCAGTCCACGCCCGCTGATGAACACTGAAGCTTTCTTT.

The chain joins TRBV4-1 to TRBJ2-1; 9 bases agree with TRBD1. This CDR3 comprises 18 residues. The germline V gene encodes CDR1 MGHRA and CDR2 YSYEKL. The junction had 10 bases not matched to a gene; V was cut back by 4 bases and J by 0 bases. CDR3 region: CASSPRISGQGSYNEQFF. CDR3 DNA sequence: TGCGCCAGCAGCCCCCGAATCTCGGGACAGGGCTCCTACAATGAGCAGTTCTTC.

This clonotype was detected only a few times. This chain joins TRBV7-6 and TRBJ2-3, with TRBD2 identical over 12 bases. The V gene's germline CDR1 is SGHVS and CDR2 FNYEAQ. The V gene end was trimmed by 5 bases and the J gene end by 7 bases; junction bases not matched to a gene: 10. This CDR3 has 16 residues. The CDR3 nucleotides read TGTGCCAGCAGCGAGGAGACTAGCGGGGGTCGAAATACGCAGTATTTT. Its protein is CASSEETSGGRNTQYF.

The V and J genes are TRBV6-1 and TRBJ1-5; 9 nucleotides agree with TRBD1. Per the germline V gene, CDR1 is MNHNS and CDR2 is SASEGT. CDR3 length: 16 residues. V shed 5 bases, J shed 2 bases, and the junction held 7 bases outside the gene matches. The CDR3 nucleotides read TGTGCCAGCAGTTTTACAGGGGGCGCGGGCAATCAGCCCCAGCATTTT. Translation gives CASSFTGGAGNQPQHF.

The chain links TRBV6-2 or TRBV6-3 to TRBJ2-3, with D unclear. The germline V gene encodes CDR1 MNHEY and CDR2 SVGEGT. Trimming took 2 bases from V and 6 from J, leaving 3 bases between them. The CDR3 loop spans 11 amino acids. For the CDR3, the DNA is TGTGCCAGCAGTTACGGGGATACGCAGTATTTT. Amino acids: CASSYGDTQYF.

This clonotype turned up a few times. This chain connects TRBV2 to TRBJ1-2; 8 nucleotides match TRBD1. With V trimmed by 1 base and J by 2 bases, 3 bases remained unmatched. The CDR3 length is 15 residues. CDR1 and CDR2 (germline): SNHLY, FYNNEI. The CDR3 here is CASSEDSGGNYGYTF. CDR3 sequence (DNA): TGTGCCAGCAGTGAAGACTCAGGGGGCAACTATGGCTACACCTTC.

Ten or more counts support this clonotype. V and J are TRBV11-2 and TRBJ2-1; 10 nucleotides align to TRBD2. Germline loops: CDR1 SGHAT, CDR2 FQNNGV. The CDR3 covers 15 residues. The V and J ends lost 6 bases and 1 base, in that order; junction bases with no gene match: 3. In nucleotides, the CDR3 is TGTGCCAGCAGTCATAGCGGGGGGTCCTACAATGAGCAGTTCTTC. Its protein is CASSHSGGSYNEQFF.

This clonotype was detected only a few times. The genes are TRBV6-5 and TRBJ1-1; the D gene is possibly TRBD1 (5 bases). There are 14 residues in the CDR3. From germline, CDR1 is MNHEY and CDR2 SVGAGI. Trimming took 6 bases from V and 1 from J, leaving 12 bases between them. The CDR3 region has the DNA TGTGCCAGCAGAACCGACAGCAAGAACACTGAAGCTTTCTTT. Residues: CASRTDSKNTEAFF.

This clonotype has only a few counts. The chain has TRBV7-6 and TRBJ1-2; D gene ambiguous. V lost 5 bases and J 5 bases, leaving 15 bases between the germline ends. The CDR3 runs 14 residues. Germline V gene sequence: CDR1 SGHVS, CDR2 FNYEAQ. CDR3 DNA: TGTGCCAGCAGCCCAAGAAAGGCCGGGTATGGCTACACCTTC. Amino acids: CASSPRKAGYGYTF.

This clonotype was seen ten or more times. The J gene is TRBJ1-2, the V gene TRBV9; no clear D. The V end was cut by 5 bases, the J end by 1 base, with 15 bases between. The CDR3 is 15 residues long. Germline-derived CDR1 and CDR2 are SGDLS and YYNGEE. CDR3 loop: CASSFSGTVNYGYTF. The CDR3 region has the DNA TGTGCCAGCAGTTTCTCAGGTACCGTTAACTATGGCTACACCTTC.

The J gene is TRBJ2-7, the V gene TRBV25-1, with no clear D. The CDR3 is 13 residues long. Germline CDR1 MGHDK, CDR2 SYGVNS. The V and J ends lost 3 bases and 1 base respectively, with 7 bases between them. The CDR3 bases are TGTGCCAGCAGTGACGGGCAGTCCTACGAGCAGTACTTC. Encoded protein: CASSDGQSYEQYF.

The chain recombines TRBV7-2 with TRBJ1-6; D ambiguous. This CDR3 is 15 amino acids long. Trimming took off 6 bases at V and 4 bases at J, with 13 bases between the two ends. Per the germline V gene, CDR1 is SGHTA and CDR2 is FQGNSA. In DNA, the CDR3 is TGTGCCAGCAGTAGGGTGGGGAAGTATAATTCACCCCTCCACTTT. This encodes CASSRVGKYNSPLHF.

This chain joins TRBV5-4 and TRBJ1-2; 10 bases line up with TRBD1. V shed 1 base, J shed 4 bases, and the junction held 7 bases outside the gene matches. Germline CDR1 reads SGHNT; CDR2 reads YYREEE (reference sequence). This CDR3 comprises 16 residues. The CDR3 region is CASSLRGGQGSYGYTF. The DNA for the CDR3 is TGTGCCAGCAGCTTGCGAGGGGGACAGGGGTCCTATGGCTACACCTTC. Supplemented by reference TRBV5-4 and TRBJ1-2, the full variable domain reads ETGVTQSPTHLIKTRGQQVTLRCSSQSGHNTVSWYQQALGQGPQFIFQYYREEENGRGNFPPRFSGLQFPNYSSELNVNALELDDSALYLCASSLRGGQGSYGYTFGSGTRLTVV.

In its sample, this clonotype was seen a few times. The chain is built from TRBV28 and TRBJ1-1; D gene ambiguous. This CDR3 has 16 residues. CDR1 and CDR2 from the germline V gene are MDHEN and SYDVKM. V was clipped by 3 bases and J by 2 bases, with 16 bases between them. The CDR3 loop reads CASSFPWDSSNTEAFF. The CDR3 region has the DNA TGTGCCAGCAGTTTTCCCTGGGATTCCTCCAACACTGAAGCTTTCTTT.

This chain uses TRBV2 with TRBJ1-1, with 7 bases that match TRBD1. Per the germline V gene, CDR1 is SNHLY and CDR2 is FYNNEI. The CDR3 contains 17 residues. V lost 2 bases, J lost 0 bases, and 9 bases stayed unmatched. In DNA, the CDR3 is TGTGCCAGCAGTGAATTGGTGGGACAGCTACTGAACACTGAAGCTTTCTTT. It is translated as CASSELVGQLLNTEAFF.

This clonotype was seen a few times. This sequence joins TRBV19 and TRBJ1-5; TRBD1 matches 8 bases. The V gene's germline CDR1 is LNHDA and CDR2 SQIVND (reference sequence). J lost 7 bases, V lost 6 bases, and 5 bases had no gene match. This CDR3 is built from 13 residues. CDR3: CASRDQGAQPQHF. The DNA of the CDR3 is TGTGCCAGTAGGGACCAGGGGGCACAGCCCCAGCATTTT.